This entry is about one TCR beta chain. TCRdb independently ran MiXCR on the 5' RACE reads; one entry per CDR3 protein. The table records some 37,000 distinct CDR3 sequences, around 8.7% of them present only once. These data are taken from a study of chronic HIV infection and antiretroviral therapy. Germline V gives CDR1 MDHEN, CDR2 SYDVKM. This CDR3 has 16 residues. Trimming stripped 3 bases from V and 5 bases from J, with 17 bases between. Material: peripheral blood. This sequence joins TRBV28 and TRBJ1-5, with TRBD1 as a possible D gene (5 bases). The source is an adult who had HIV and had not received antiretroviral therapy, or was an uninfected healthy control (not recorded which). The DNA for the CDR3 is TGTGCCAGCAGTTTCGGACCGCAGGGTTATCATCAGCCCCAGCATTTT. Translation: CASSFGPQGYHQPQHF.